A single sample is the source of the 9 T cell receptor beta chains below, sequenced in a study of blood T cell repertoires in COVID-19 (dated by TCRdb to the early 2020s). Library prep was done by the immunoSEQ multiplex PCR assay. TCRdb took this table from immuneACCESS and kept in-frame rearrangements with V and J called. Such tables lack part of the clones; where checked against another copy, unresolved V genes explain under half of the gap, and the rest is unexplained. In all, the sample holds some 310,000 clones, and under 90% of those were seen once. The biggest ten clones account for 2.9% of the sample. Sequenced sample: peripheral blood. The receptor source for this set is a woman younger than 45 with COVID-19, enrolled during active disease.

V is TRBV24-1 and J is TRBJ2-3; TRBD2 agrees at 13 bases. V lost 4 bases and J lost 3; bases outside the gene matches: 9. The germline CDR1 and CDR2 sequences are KGHDR and SFDVKD. This CDR3 has 18 residues. In DNA, the CDR3 is TGTGCCACCAGTGAGCTGCCGGGACTAGCGGGGAAAACAGATACGCAGTATTTT. Encoded protein: CATSELPGLAGKTDTQYF.

V usage is TRBV7-9 and J usage is TRBJ1-1, with 11 bases lining up with TRBD1. The V segment lost 4 bases and the J segment 5 bases; nucleotides outside the gene matches: 6. Germline V CDR1 and CDR2: SEHNR, FQNEAQ (reference sequence). This CDR3 comprises 15 residues. The CDR3 nucleotides read TGTGCCAGCAGCTGGGGACAGGGGGAGTGGACTGAAGCTTTCTTT. Translation gives CASSWGQGEWTEAFF. The full variable domain, in which reference TRBV7-9 and TRBJ1-1 provide the parts outside the CDR3, is DTGVSQNPRHKITKRGQNVTFRCDPISEHNRLYWYRQTLGQGPEFLTYFQNEAQLEKSRLLSDRFSAERPKGSFSTLEIQRTEQGDSAMYLCASSWGQGEWTEAFFGQGTRLTVV.

The chain joins TRBV28 to TRBJ1-1; D perhaps matches TRBD1 (5 bases). V was pared by 5 bases and J by 5 bases, with 15 bases between. This CDR3 comprises 14 residues. The germline gives CDR1 MDHEN, CDR2 SYDVKM. The CDR3 sequence is CASSIPGGETEAFF. Here the CDR3 DNA reads TGTGCCAGCAGTATCCCGGGGGGAGAAACTGAAGCTTTCTTT.

V and J are TRBV10-2 and TRBJ1-1, with 9 bases aligning to TRBD1. V lost 5 bases and J lost 4; bases outside the gene matches: 5. CDR1 is WSHSY, CDR2 SAAADI, per germline. This CDR3 has 14 amino acids. This chain's CDR3 is CASSTDRGATEAFF. The CDR3 region has the DNA TGCGCCAGCAGTACGGACAGGGGTGCCACTGAAGCTTTCTTT.

V usage is TRBV5-1 and J usage is TRBJ1-6, with unresolved D. V lost 3 bases and J lost 7, with 8 bases in between. Germline values: CDR1 SGHRS, CDR2 YFSETQ. CDR3 length: 13 amino acids. The CDR3 DNA reads as TGCGCCAGCAGCTCCAAAGAGAATTCACCCCTCCACTTT. Translated, it gives CASSSKENSPLHF.

The chain joins TRBV27 to TRBJ1-1; 10 nucleotides match TRBD1. Losses at the gene ends were 5 bases for V and 7 bases for J; bases not matched to a gene: 7. Germline V gives CDR1 MNHEY, CDR2 SMNVEV (reference sequence). CDR3 length: 14 amino acids. The CDR3 is CASSPGQGNLEAFF. In nucleotides, the CDR3 is TGTGCCAGCAGTCCGGGACAGGGGAACCTTGAAGCTTTCTTT.

The sample holds one count of this clone. The CDR3, as DNA: TGTGCCACCAGTGAAGGACGCCAAGGGGATGAAAAACTGTTTTTT. This gives the protein CATSEGRQGDEKLFF. This chain uses TRBV24-1 with TRBJ1-4; possible D gene TRBD1, 5 bases. The CDR3 totals 15 residues. Per the germline V gene, CDR1 is KGHDR and CDR2 is SFDVKD. V was pared by 4 bases and J by 6 bases, with 14 bases between.

The chain is built from TRBV20-1 and TRBJ1-5, with D possibly being TRBD1 (5 bases). The CDR3 length is 14 residues. V lost 3 bases to trimming and J lost 1 base, with 10 bases between them. Per the germline V gene, CDR1 is DFQATT and CDR2 is SNEGSKA (reference sequence). The CDR3 reads CSASTGGSNQPQHF. In DNA, the CDR3 is TGCAGTGCTAGTACCGGGGGAAGCAATCAGCCCCAGCATTTT.

The chain carries TRBV3-1 (or the pseudogene TRBV3-2) and TRBJ2-3, with D tentatively TRBD2 (6 bases). Deletions cut 1 base from V and 2 bases from J, with 10 bases between. Germline V gene data show CDR1 as LGHDT and CDR2 as YNNKEL (reference sequence). The CDR3 runs to 15 residues. CDR3 in amino acids: CASSQGAGYTDTQYF. For the CDR3, the DNA is TGTGCCAGCAGCCAAGGGGCGGGGTACACAGATACGCAGTATTTT.